This TCR beta chain was recovered during a study of T-cell reconstitution after alpha-beta-depleted transplantation in children. Study-level results: T-cell counts and diversity at one year following transplant were attributed mainly to newly produced T cells. It was reported that alpha-beta T cells came from several hundred expanded graft clones (about two months after transplant). Some patients' high day-60 TCRbeta diversity was attributed to recipient cells surviving conditioning.

Unique molecular identifiers were incorporated into the prepared TCRbeta library. One entry per CDR3 protein results from TCRdb running MiXCR on the PCR reads. The repertoire holds about 460,000 distinct CDR3 sequences, about an eighth seen once, with roughly 15% in the top ten. This CDR3 has 15 amino acids. V was clipped by 4 bases and J by 3 bases, with 15 bases between them. CDR1 is SGHDN, CDR2 FVKESK, per germline. This clonotype was observed a handful of times. As yet, its antigen is unknown. Specimen: PBMCs, mostly from graft donor cells, collected 180 days after TCRalphabeta/CD19-depleted stem cell transplant. This sequence joins TRBV14 and TRBJ1-2, with TRBD1 as a possible D gene (5 bases). The receptor comes from a female patient between 2 and 15 years old who had a stem cell transplant for aplastic anemia, so the T cells may come from the graft donor. CDR3 DNA sequence: TGTGCCAGCAGCCGCAGAGGGGTTGGATACTATGGCTACACCTTC. Translation: CASSRRGVGYYGYTF.